These 18 T cell receptor beta chains were all obtained from the same sample, sequenced in a study of tumor-infiltrating lymphocytes in primary liver carcinoma. A constant-region primer primed TCR beta cDNA synthesis from 450 to 550 ng of total RNA. Libraries covering TCR beta were generated through three nested multiplex PCR rounds (using a slightly modified ARM-PCR). TRBV1-TRBV30 forward primers paired with a C-beta reverse primer drove the first two PCR rounds, about 10 cycles each. TCRdb itself ran the multiplex PCR reads through MiXCR, one entry per CDR3 protein. In the table there are more than 150,000 distinct CDR3 sequences, roughly 60% of which are singletons. Germline DNA was extracted alongside blood RNA, which was obtained from unsorted whole blood. Sequencing used peripheral blood. The receptors come from a middle-aged man with primary liver carcinoma and hepatitis B virus infection.

The V gene is TRBV7-9, the J gene TRBJ2-3; D might be TRBD2 (6 bases). The CDR3 is 17 residues long. Trimming left V 5 bases short and J 4 bases short, with 22 bases between. Germline V gives CDR1 SEHNR, CDR2 FQNEAQ (reference sequence). CDR3 amino acids: CASSPSVGAGSADTQYF. The CDR3 coding sequence is TGTGCCAGCAGCCCGTCAGTTGGGGCGGGAAGTGCAGATACGCAGTATTTT.

The rearrangement links TRBV6-1 to TRBJ1-5; TRBD1 matches 8 bases. In germline, CDR1 is MNHNS, CDR2 SASEGT. V lost 4 bases and J lost 0; bases outside the gene matches: 5. The CDR3 covers 16 residues. CDR3 in amino acids: CASSGGTGSSNQPQHF. The CDR3 DNA reads TGTGCCAGCAGTGGCGGGACAGGTAGTAGCAATCAGCCCCAGCATTTT.

On this clonotype itself: An end of the junction does not agree with germline; a read error may underlie this. This chain uses TRBV11-2 with TRBJ2-5, with D possibly being TRBD1 or TRBD2 (6 bases each). The germline CDR1 and CDR2 sequences are SGHAT and FQNNGV. This CDR3 is built from 14 residues. CDR3 protein: CASNQGGQHETQYF. The CDR3 DNA is TGTGCCAGCAACCAAGGGGGGCAACACGAGACCCAGTATTTC.

Remarks on this clonotype: One end of the junction is discordant with germline, which a read error may explain. The chain couples TRBV11-2 to TRBJ1-2, with TRBD1 as a possible D gene (5 bases). The CDR3 extends over 14 amino acids. In germline, CDR1 is SGHAT, CDR2 FQNNGV. CDR3: CVSSRGPGNRGYTF. As DNA, the CDR3 is TGTGTCAGCAGCCGAGGCCCAGGGAACCGCGGCTACACCTTC. Variable domain in full (rest from reference TRBV11-2 and TRBJ1-2): EAGVAQSPRYKIIEKRQSVAFWCNPISGHATLYWYQQILGQGPKLLIQFQNNGVVDDSQLPKDRFSAERLKGVDSTLKIQPAKLEDSAVYLCVSSRGPGNRGYTFGSGTRLTVV.

On this clonotype itself: The junction departs from the called germline gene at one end, perhaps through a read error. The CDR3 sequence: CAITPGQGDEQYF. The CDR3 DNA sequence: TGTGCCATCACCCCGGGACAGGGGGACGAACAGTACTTC. The chain links TRBV10-3 to TRBJ2-7, with 11 bases lining up with TRBD1. The CDR3 has 13 residues. CDR1 ENHRY and CDR2 SYGVKD come from the germline V gene.

The table lists this clonotype with many counts. The gene calls are TRBV11-3 and TRBJ2-2; D not certain. This CDR3 region has 12 residues. Trimming shortened V by 5 bases and J by 6 bases, and 7 bases separated the two germline ends. Germline V gene sequence: CDR1 SGHNT, CDR2 YENEEA. This chain's CDR3 is CASSLPAGELFF. DNA for the CDR3: TGTGCCAGCAGCCTCCCCGCCGGGGAGCTGTTTTTT. Together with reference TRBV11-3 and TRBJ2-2, the CDR3 gives the full variable domain: EAGVVQSPRYKIIEKKQPVAFWCNPISGHNTLYWYLQNLGQGPELLIRYENEEAVDDSQLPKDRFSAERLKGVDSTLKIQPAELGDSAVYLCASSLPAGELFFGEGSRLTVL.

The chain carries TRBV14 and TRBJ2-1; TRBD2 might be the D (5 bases). CDR3 size: 13 residues. The V end was cut by 7 bases, the J end by 3 bases, with 10 bases between. Per germline, CDR1 SGHDN and CDR2 FVKESK. The CDR3 coding sequence is TGTGCCAGCAACTTCACTAGCTACAATGAGCAGTTCTTC. This codes for CASNFTSYNEQFF.

Of note for this clonotype: Since a much larger clone is just one base distant, this may be a read error. The rearrangement uses TRBV11-2 and TRBJ2-5; D is possibly TRBD2 (5 bases). Germline lookup yields CDR1 SGHAT and CDR2 FQNNGV. The CDR3 has 17 amino acids. The CDR3 region has the DNA TGTGCCAGCAGCATAGATCGAGTAGGGCGGGCTCAAGAGACCCAGTACTTC. Amino acid sequence: CASSIDRVGRAQETQYF.

This clonotype was detected once. Being one base from a much bigger clone, this may be a read error. The chain recombines TRBV12-3 or TRBV12-4 with TRBJ1-2, with TRBD1 as a possible D gene (6 bases). This CDR3 contains 16 residues. The CDR3 loop reads CASSLAPTGSNYGYAF. DNA of the CDR3: TGTGCCAGCAGTTTAGCACCGACAGGTAGTAACTATGGCTACGCCTTC.

V gene TRBV29-1 combines with J gene TRBJ2-1, with TRBD2 as a possible D gene (5 bases). The CDR3 covers 12 residues. Between the trimmed V and J ends, which lost 8 bases and 10 bases, there was a span of 18 bases. CDR1 is SQVTM and CDR2 is ANQGSEA in the germline V gene. The CDR3 bases are TGCAGCATTCTAGTGGGAGATAGGGAGCAGTTCTTC. Its translation is CSILVGDREQFF.

Regarding this clonotype: Germline is not matched at one junction end, which may reflect a read error. The chain links TRBV29-1 to TRBJ2-1, with D possibly being TRBD2 (5 bases). This CDR3 is built from 15 residues. CDR1 SQVTM and CDR2 ANQGSEA come from the germline V gene. CDR3 protein: CSVGPPSSSYNEKFF. CDR3 DNA: TGTAGCGTAGGGCCTCCTTCCAGCTCCTACAATGAGAAGTTCTTC.

As for this clonotype: At one boundary the junction diverges from the germline segment, which might be a read error. The chain couples TRBV12-3 or TRBV12-4 to TRBJ2-6, with 8 positions matching TRBD1. CDR3 length equals 17 residues. The chain's CDR3 is CTSSPGTGSSGANVLTF. In DNA, the CDR3 is TGTACCAGCAGTCCAGGGACAGGCAGCTCTGGGGCCAACGTCCTGACTTTC.

In regard to this clonotype: A much more abundant neighbour one base away suggests this may be a read error. The V gene is TRBV11-2, the J gene TRBJ2-2; 7 bases map to TRBD2. Trimming took 2 bases from V and 2 from J; bases not matched to a gene: 11. From germline, CDR1 is SGHAT and CDR2 FQNNGV. CDR3 length equals 18 residues. This CDR3 reads CASSLNRPREANTGELFF. The CDR3 coding sequence is TGTGCCAGCAGCTTAAACAGGCCCCGGGAGGCCAACACCGGGGAGCTGTTTTTT.

This clonotype was counted at least ten times. It is unclear where the CDR3 begins or ends on the DNA, so no DNA is shown, and the CDR3 is as TCRdb lists it. The V gene is TRBV6-1, the J gene TRBJ2-5; the D segment call TRBD1 is taken from the table without a DNA check. Germline V gives CDR1 MNHNS, CDR2 SASEGT. The CDR3 is made up of 13 amino acids, end residues included. The CDR3 loop is CASSTSTGETQYF.

As concerns this clonotype: Germline is not matched at one junction end, which may reflect a read error. V and J are TRBV12-3 or TRBV12-4 and TRBJ2-1; 11 bases match TRBD1. This CDR3 comprises 20 residues. The CDR3 sequence is CTSSLRRTGGSASPHNEQFF. As DNA, the CDR3 is TGTACCAGCAGTTTAAGGCGGACAGGGGGCTCCGCGAGTCCTCACAATGAGCAGTTCTTC.

The chain has TRBV5-5 and TRBJ2-3; D possibly corresponds to TRBD1 (6 bases). CDR3 size: 17 residues. CDR1 SGHKS and CDR2 YYEKEE come from the germline V gene (reference sequence). V was trimmed by 3 bases and J by 5 bases, leaving 22 bases between them. The CDR3: CASSSPPVRGFQDTQYF. CDR3 coding DNA: TGTGCCAGCAGCTCCCCCCCCGTGAGGGGGTTTCAAGATACGCAGTATTTT.

The V call is TRBV6-1, the J call TRBJ2-3; possible D gene TRBD2, 6 bases. The CDR3 loop spans 15 amino acids. V was pared by 8 bases and J by 1 base, with 16 bases between. Germline loops: CDR1 MNHNS, CDR2 SASEGT. The DNA for the CDR3 is TGTGCCAGCCACATCGCGGGACGGGGCACAGATACGCAGTATTTT. Encoded protein: CASHIAGRGTDTQYF.

In this sample, this clonotype turned up a few times. The J gene is TRBJ2-3, the V gene TRBV7-8, with D hard to call. The CDR3 length is 12 residues. Germline V CDR1 and CDR2: SGHVS, FQNEAQ. V was trimmed by 5 bases and J by 4 bases, leaving 7 bases between them. This CDR3 reads CASSPQPDTQYF. The CDR3, as DNA: TGTGCCAGCAGCCCCCAGCCAGATACGCAGTATTTT. Full variable domain (outside the CDR3, taken from reference TRBV7-8 and TRBJ2-3): GAGVSQSPRYKVAKRGQDVALRCDPISGHVSLFWYQQALGQGPEFLTYFQNEAQLDKSGLPSDRFFAERPEGSVSTLKIQRTQQEDSAVYLCASSPQPDTQYFGPGTRLTVL.